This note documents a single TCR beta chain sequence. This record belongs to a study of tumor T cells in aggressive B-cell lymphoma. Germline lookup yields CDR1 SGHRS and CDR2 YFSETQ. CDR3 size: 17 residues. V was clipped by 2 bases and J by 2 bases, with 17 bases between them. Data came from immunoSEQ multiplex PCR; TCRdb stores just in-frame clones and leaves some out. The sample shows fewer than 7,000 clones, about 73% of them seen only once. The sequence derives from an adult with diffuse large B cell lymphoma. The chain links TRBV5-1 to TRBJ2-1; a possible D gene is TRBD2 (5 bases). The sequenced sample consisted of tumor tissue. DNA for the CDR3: TGCGCCAGCAGCTTTAATCGGGGTGGGGAAGCCTACAATGAGCAGTTCTTC. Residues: CASSFNRGGEAYNEQFF.